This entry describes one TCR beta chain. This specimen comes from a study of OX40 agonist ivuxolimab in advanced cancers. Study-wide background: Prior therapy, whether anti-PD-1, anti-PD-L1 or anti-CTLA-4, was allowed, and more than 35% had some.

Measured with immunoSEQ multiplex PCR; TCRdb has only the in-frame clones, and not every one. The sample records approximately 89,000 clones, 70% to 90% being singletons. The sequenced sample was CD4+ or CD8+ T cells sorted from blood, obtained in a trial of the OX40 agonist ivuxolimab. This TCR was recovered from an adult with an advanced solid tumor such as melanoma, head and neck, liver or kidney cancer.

The CDR3 region is CASSGGEGNQPQHF. As DNA, the CDR3 is TGTGCCAGCTCAGGCGGGGAAGGGAATCAGCCCCAGCATTTT. The rearrangement uses TRBV18 and TRBJ1-5; D unresolved. V lost 5 bases and J 4 bases, leaving 12 bases between the germline ends. Germline-derived CDR1 and CDR2 are KGHSH and LQKENI. The CDR3 totals 14 residues.